This entry lists 16 T cell receptor beta chains sequenced from one sample in a study of T cells in Graves' hyperthyroidism and ophthalmopathy. Authors of the study amplified TCR beta CDR3 regions from RNA transcripts. Primed by the HTBI set, a first-round RT-PCR was run on the TCR CDR3. TCRdb used MiXCR to reprocess the multiplex PCR reads, holding one entry per CDR3 protein. The table includes around 520,000 distinct CDR3 sequences, approximately 15% detected once. The sample comprised blood. Receptor source: a woman between 18 and 30 years old with Graves' hyperthyroidism.

This clonotype was counted only a few times. V usage is TRBV20-1 and J usage is TRBJ1-5; the D gene is possibly TRBD1 (6 bases). V lost 6 bases and J lost 3, with 12 bases in between. Germline assignment: CDR1 DFQATT and CDR2 SNEGSKA (reference sequence). This CDR3 has 13 residues. The CDR3 DNA reads TGCAGTGCCCGTACAGGGTACAATCAGCCCCAGCATTTT. Its protein is CSARTGYNQPQHF.

This clonotype was recorded at least ten times. The chain joins TRBV2 to TRBJ1-2, with a possible D match to TRBD1 (5 bases). This CDR3 comprises 14 residues. Trimming took 4 bases from V and 0 from J, leaving 9 bases between them. Per germline, CDR1 SNHLY and CDR2 FYNNEI. In DNA, the CDR3 is TGTGCCAGCAGTGTCACAGGTCCTAACTATGGCTACACCTTC. Amino acids: CASSVTGPNYGYTF.

This clonotype was seen a handful of times. The rearrangement uses TRBV6-2 or TRBV6-3 and TRBJ1-2; D ambiguous. V lost 2 bases, J lost 4 bases, and 17 bases lay in between. The CDR3 is made up of 16 amino acids. Germline loops: CDR1 MNHEY, CDR2 SVGEGT. The CDR3 loop reads CASSYGGTPLFYGYTF. The CDR3 DNA is TGTGCCAGCAGTTACGGTGGAACCCCCCTCTTCTATGGCTACACCTTC.

This clonotype was counted only a few times. V usage is TRBV10-2 and J usage is TRBJ2-5; 8 bases are a match to TRBD1. Germline V CDR1 and CDR2: WSHSY, SAAADI. The J segment lost 5 bases and the V segment lost 6 bases, leaving 11 bases of the junction unmatched. The CDR3 spans 15 residues. CDR3 loop: CASSPLAGGAETQYF. The CDR3 coding sequence is TGCGCCAGCAGCCCCCTGGCAGGGGGCGCGGAGACCCAGTACTTC.

The CDR3 nucleotides are TGTGCCAGCAGCCCGCGGAGGCTTGAACCCAAAAACATTCAGTACTTC. It encodes CASSPRRLEPKNIQYF. The chain uses TRBV3-1 and TRBJ2-4; the D gene is possibly TRBD2 (5 bases). This CDR3 has 16 amino acids. From germline, CDR1 is LGHDT and CDR2 YNNKEL (reference sequence). V shed 4 bases and J shed 2 bases, with 15 bases lying between them. Full variable domain (rest looked up from reference TRBV3-1 and TRBJ2-4): DTAVSQTPKYLVTQMGNDKSIKCEQNLGHDTMYWYKQDSKKFLKIMFSYNNKELIINETVPNRFSPKSPDKAHLNLHINSLELGDSAVYFCASSPRRLEPKNIQYFGAGTRLSVL.

This clonotype was counted ten times or more. The chain couples TRBV28 to TRBJ1-2; possible D gene TRBD1, 6 bases. Germline CDR1 MDHEN, CDR2 SYDVKM. This CDR3 region has 13 residues. V was cut by 4 bases and J by 8 bases, with 14 bases left in between. This CDR3 is CASSSTGTQGYTF. The CDR3 bases are TGTGCCAGCAGTTCCACCGGGACACAAGGCTACACCTTC.

The chain links TRBV6-4 to TRBJ2-7, with D maybe TRBD2 (5 bases). Trimming took off 2 bases at V and 7 bases at J, with 18 bases between the two ends. The CDR3 contains 15 residues. Germline CDR1 reads MRHNA; CDR2 reads SNTAGT. DNA of the CDR3: TGTGCCAGCAGTGACAACCCACTTACCCCGGGAGAGCAGTACGTC. Its translation is CASSDNPLTPGEQYV.

The table lists this clonotype with a few counts. The V call is TRBV7-8, the J call TRBJ2-3; perhaps TRBD1 as D (6 bases). The CDR3 spans 19 residues. Looked up from germline, CDR1 is SGHVS and CDR2 is FQNEAQ. Trimming left V 4 bases short and J 0 bases short, with 23 bases between. This CDR3 is CASSWTRDKTSTSTDTQYF. The CDR3 DNA reads as TGTGCCAGCAGCTGGACCCGGGACAAGACTTCAACTAGCACAGATACGCAGTATTTT.

This clonotype was seen repeatedly, ten times or more. The chain uses TRBV18 and TRBJ2-3, with 9 bases aligning to TRBD2. The CDR3 length is 14 residues. Per the germline V gene, CDR1 is KGHSH and CDR2 is LQKENI. The V segment lost 6 bases and the J segment 0 bases; nucleotides outside the gene matches: 1. The CDR3 DNA is TGTGCCAGCTCGACTAGCGGTAGCACAGATACGCAGTATTTT. Translating it yields CASSTSGSTDTQYF. Using reference TRBV18 and TRBJ2-3 for the parts outside the CDR3, the full variable domain is NAGVMQNPRHLVRRRGQEARLRCSPMKGHSHVYWYRQLPEEGLKFMVYLQKENIIDESGMPKERFSAEFPKEGPSILRIQQVVRGDSAAYFCASSTSGSTDTQYFGPGTRLTVL.

This clonotype occurred many times. This chain uses TRBV20-1 with TRBJ1-1; D unresolved. Germline V lookup: CDR1 DFQATT, CDR2 SNEGSKA (reference sequence). Deletions cut 3 bases from V and 0 bases from J, with 17 bases between. CDR3 size: 16 residues. CDR3 coding DNA: TGCAGTGCTAGGAGGTTTTCCGGGAGCCTGAACACTGAAGCTTTCTTT. Protein: CSARRFSGSLNTEAFF.

The rearrangement uses TRBV2 and TRBJ1-1; 7 nucleotides align to TRBD1. V shed 7 bases, J shed 11 bases, and the junction held 16 bases outside the gene matches. The CDR3 extends over 14 amino acids. Germline loops: CDR1 SNHLY, CDR2 FYNNEI. CDR3 coding DNA: TGTGCCAGCATCGGGGACAGCTTCGCTCCGGTGGCTTTCTTT. Its translation is CASIGDSFAPVAFF.

To note about this clonotype: Compared with germline, one end of the junction differs, possibly owing to a read error. CDR3 DNA: TGTGCCACCAGTGTACGCGGGAGGGACGCAGACACGCAGTATTTT. Its protein is CATSVRGRDADTQYF. The chain uses TRBV24-1 and TRBJ2-3, with 9 nucleotides matching TRBD2. Germline lookup yields CDR1 KGHDR and CDR2 SFDVKD. This CDR3 is built from 15 residues.

The chain links TRBV14 to TRBJ1-2; D ambiguous. This CDR3 region has 13 residues. The V gene's germline CDR1 is SGHDN and CDR2 FVKESK. Trimming removed 3 bases from V and 2 bases from J, with 7 bases in between. The CDR3 bases are TGTGCCAGCAGCCAGACACCAAACTATGGCTACACCTTC. Translated, it gives CASSQTPNYGYTF.

This clonotype was seen a handful of times. This chain uses TRBV5-4 with TRBJ2-6; D may match TRBD1 or TRBD2 (5 bases each). With 0 bases removed from V and 0 bases from J, the gap between germline ends came to 16 bases. In germline, CDR1 is SGHNT, CDR2 YYREEE (reference sequence). The CDR3 consists of 19 residues. The CDR3 region is CASSLGFGTASSGANVLTF. The CDR3 nucleotides read TGTGCCAGCAGCTTGGGCTTCGGGACGGCCAGCTCTGGGGCCAACGTCCTGACTTTC.

This clonotype appeared many times. The chain carries TRBV7-8 and TRBJ1-2, with a tentative D call TRBD1 (6 bases). The germline CDR1 and CDR2 sequences are SGHVS and FQNEAQ. This CDR3 comprises 15 residues. The V and J ends lost 4 bases and 2 bases respectively, with 14 bases between them. The CDR3 loop is CASSYGTRLNYGYTF. The CDR3 DNA sequence: TGTGCCAGCAGCTACGGGACAAGGTTGAACTATGGCTACACCTTC.

This sequence joins TRBV27 and TRBJ1-1, with TRBD1 identical over 9 bases. The V segment lost 6 bases and the J segment 5 bases; nucleotides outside the gene matches: 7. From germline, CDR1 is MNHEY and CDR2 SMNVEV (reference sequence). There are 14 residues in the CDR3. Written as DNA, the CDR3 is TGTGCCAGCAGGTTGGGACAGGGAGGGACTGAAGCTTTCTTT. Its protein is CASRLGQGGTEAFF.